The 27 T cell receptor beta chains below all came from one sample that was sequenced in a study of T cells in Graves' hyperthyroidism and ophthalmopathy. Researchers took RNA transcripts and amplified the TCR beta CDR3 regions from them. The HTBI set primed first-round TCR CDR3 RT-PCR. TCRdb reprocessed the multiplex PCR reads via MiXCR and lists one record per CDR3 protein. The repertoire holds some 770,000 distinct CDR3 sequences, with 15% to 20% as singletons. Sequenced: blood. These receptors originate from a man younger than 30 with Graves' hyperthyroidism.

This clonotype occurred many times. The chain links TRBV7-2 to TRBJ2-7; D is perhaps TRBD1 (5 bases). CDR3 length: 14 amino acids. V was trimmed by 1 base and J by 0 bases, leaving 7 bases between them. Germline-derived CDR1 and CDR2 are SGHTA and FQGNSA. The CDR3 here is CASSLVGASYEQYF. DNA of the CDR3: TGTGCCAGCAGCTTAGTAGGGGCCTCCTACGAGCAGTACTTC.

This clonotype showed up many times. The V and J genes are TRBV10-3 and TRBJ2-7; 11 bases align to TRBD2. The CDR3 has 16 residues. J was trimmed by 6 bases and V by 4 bases; bases with no gene match: 11. Germline V CDR1 and CDR2: ENHRY, SYGVKD. CDR3 amino acids: CAISAEIAGGPGEQYF. The CDR3 bases are TGTGCCATCAGTGCTGAGATAGCGGGAGGGCCGGGCGAGCAGTACTTC.

This clonotype was found many times. The CDR3 protein is CASSPLRLAGGVGEQFF. Written as DNA, the CDR3 is TGTGCCAGCAGTCCCCTCCGACTAGCGGGGGGGGTGGGTGAGCAGTTCTTC. This rearrangement joins TRBV28 to TRBJ2-1; TRBD2 aligns across 14 bases. The CDR3 is 17 residues long. V shed 5 bases, J shed 9 bases, and the junction held 12 bases outside the gene matches. CDR1 is MDHEN and CDR2 is SYDVKM in the germline V gene.

V gene TRBV5-1 combines with J gene TRBJ2-1; 10 bases match TRBD2. CDR1 is SGHRS and CDR2 is YFSETQ in the germline V gene. With 4 bases clipped from V and 6 bases from J, the junction kept 13 bases outside the gene matches. The CDR3 runs 17 residues. The CDR3 nucleotides read TGCGCCAGCAGCCCCGGGACTAGCGCGGCTTTTAGCAATGAGCAGTTCTTC. Amino acid sequence: CASSPGTSAAFSNEQFF.

The chain couples TRBV7-9 to TRBJ1-1; no definite D call. V gave up 1 base and J gave up 1 base, with 10 bases separating them. In germline, CDR1 is SEHNR, CDR2 FQNEAQ (reference sequence). The CDR3 consists of 15 residues. CDR3 sequence reads: CASSLGVRSNTEAFF. Written as DNA, the CDR3 is TGTGCCAGCAGCTTAGGGGTCAGATCGAACACTGAAGCTTTCTTT.

This clonotype was picked up many times. This chain joins TRBV7-8 and TRBJ2-7; D is perhaps TRBD1 (5 bases). Trimming cost V 6 bases and J 1 base, with 16 bases left between them. Germline V gene data show CDR1 as SGHVS and CDR2 as FQNEAQ. The CDR3 has 15 amino acids. The CDR3 DNA reads TGTGCCAGCAGGCAAGAGGCAGGGATATCCTACGAGCAGTACTTC. As protein: CASRQEAGISYEQYF.

This clonotype was picked up many times. The CDR3: CAISGHREGNTEAFF. The DNA of the CDR3 is TGTGCCATCAGTGGGCACAGGGAGGGGAACACTGAAGCTTTCTTT. The rearrangement uses TRBV10-3 and TRBJ1-1, with D possibly being TRBD1 (6 bases). Germline V lookup: CDR1 ENHRY, CDR2 SYGVKD. CDR3 length: 15 amino acids. Trimming cost V 4 bases and J 1 base, with 13 bases left between them.

The V gene is TRBV12-5, the J gene TRBJ2-2, with a tentative D call TRBD1 (5 bases). Trimming removed 7 bases at V and 6 bases at J, with 15 bases between. Looked up from germline, CDR1 is LGHNT and CDR2 is FRNRAP. The CDR3 runs to 14 residues. CDR3 loop: CASVAGNFAGELFF. CDR3 bases: TGTGCTAGTGTGGCAGGGAATTTTGCCGGGGAGCTGTTTTTT.

The chain carries TRBV30 and TRBJ1-4, with 9 bases that match TRBD1. The CDR3 length is 13 residues. V lost 8 bases and J lost 7; bases outside the gene matches: 8. Germline CDR1 is GTSNPN and CDR2 is SVGIG (reference sequence). For the CDR3, the DNA is TGTGCCCGGCGGACAGGGGACTCTGAAAAACTGTTTTTT. It translates to CARRTGDSEKLFF. Combining the CDR3 with reference TRBV30 and TRBJ1-4 gives the whole variable domain SQTIHQWPATLVQPVGSPLSLECTVEGTSNPNLYWYRQAAGRGLQLLFYSVGIGQISSEVPQNLSASRPQDRQFILSSKKLLLSDSGFYLCARRTGDSEKLFFGSGTQLSVL.

This clonotype was picked up a small number of times. As DNA, the CDR3 is TGTGCCAGTAGCCTACGTTGGGGACAGGGCACAGATACGCAGTATTTT. Residues: CASSLRWGQGTDTQYF. The rearrangement uses TRBV19 and TRBJ2-3, with 8 bases that match TRBD1. J gave up 1 base and V 6 bases, and 9 bases lay outside the gene matches. This CDR3 spans 16 amino acids. Germline assignment: CDR1 LNHDA and CDR2 SQIVND (reference sequence).

This clonotype was recorded at least ten times. The chain combines TRBV6-1 with TRBJ2-7; 10 positions agree with TRBD2. There are 17 residues in the CDR3. In germline, CDR1 is MNHNS, CDR2 SASEGT. V trimming: 10 bases; J trimming: 4 bases; junction bases outside the gene matches: 19. Written as DNA, the CDR3 is TGTGCCAACCTAGACTCAAGCAAGCGGGAGGGCCTGTACGAGCAGTACTTC. This gives the protein CANLDSSKREGLYEQYF.

V is TRBV11-2 and J is TRBJ1-2; possibly TRBD1 for D (6 bases). V gave up 4 bases and J gave up 3 bases, with 9 bases separating them. CDR1 is SGHAT and CDR2 is FQNNGV in the germline V gene. This CDR3 region has 13 residues. The CDR3 protein is CASSSGTHYGYTF. The CDR3 bases are TGTGCCAGCAGCTCCGGGACACACTATGGCTACACCTTC.

With respect to this clonotype: A read error may explain this, as a much larger clone is one base away. This chain connects TRBV28 to TRBJ1-2, with 8 nucleotides matching TRBD1. There are 16 residues in the CDR3. Germline V lookup: CDR1 MDHEN, CDR2 SYDVKM. The chain's CDR3 is CASSLGLGRGPYCYTF. The CDR3 nucleotides read TGTGCCAGCAGTTTAGGCCTTGGCAGGGGGCCCTATTGCTACACCTTC.

This clonotype was found a few times. The gene calls are TRBV3-1 and TRBJ1-5, with D maybe TRBD1 (5 bases). The CDR3 totals 16 residues. Germline V gives CDR1 LGHDT, CDR2 YNNKEL (reference sequence). V lost 3 bases and J 1 base, leaving 13 bases between the germline ends. The CDR3 loop is CASSHGHYPSNQPQHF. Written as DNA, the CDR3 is TGTGCCAGCAGCCACGGACACTACCCGAGCAATCAGCCCCAGCATTTT.

The chain joins TRBV25-1 to TRBJ2-3, with D perhaps matching TRBD2 (6 bases). Trimming took 0 bases from V and 10 from J, leaving 20 bases between them. The CDR3 consists of 16 residues. Germline values: CDR1 MGHDK, CDR2 SYGVNS. CDR3 sequence reads: CASSEYGSGRQKAQYF. CDR3 nucleotides: TGTGCCAGCAGTGAATATGGGAGCGGGCGGCAGAAAGCGCAGTATTTT.

This clonotype was picked up a small number of times. It may be a read error: a sequence one base away is much more abundant. The V call is TRBV11-2, the J call TRBJ2-1; a weak D match, TRBD2 (5 bases). Germline CDR1 reads SGHAT; CDR2 reads FQNNGV. This CDR3 is 15 amino acids long. In DNA, the CDR3 is TGTGCCAGCAGCTTAGATCGGGGTGCCTACGATGAGCAGTTCTTC. Its protein product is CASSLDRGAYDEQFF.

This clonotype was found many times. The chain combines TRBV7-9 with TRBJ2-3; possibly TRBD1 for D (6 bases). Looked up from germline, CDR1 is SEHNR and CDR2 is FQNEAQ (reference sequence). Trimming removed 7 bases at V and 0 bases at J, with 11 bases between. The CDR3 is 14 amino acids. The CDR3 loop is CASTRGGSTDTQYF. CDR3 sequence (DNA): TGTGCCAGCACCCGTGGGGGCAGCACAGATACGCAGTATTTT.

This clonotype has at least ten counts. This sequence joins TRBV7-2 and TRBJ2-7; 7 bases are shared with TRBD2. V dropped 4 bases and J dropped 5; count of bases not matched to a gene: 11. Germline-derived CDR1 and CDR2 are SGHTA and FQGNSA. The CDR3 consists of 15 residues. Written as DNA, the CDR3 is TGTGCCAGCAGCTCCCTAGCAGGGAGGGCCAACGAGCAGTACTTC. It specifies CASSSLAGRANEQYF. The full variable domain, completed using reference TRBV7-2 and TRBJ2-7, is GAGVSQSPSNKVTEKGKDVELRCDPISGHTALYWYRQSLGQGLEFLIYFQGNSAPDKSGLPSDRFSAERTGGSVSTLTIQRTQQEDSAVYLCASSSLAGRANEQYFGPGTRLTVT.

This clonotype was picked up many times. J is TRBJ2-1 and V is TRBV20-1; 11 bases agree with TRBD2. Unmatched junction bases numbered 12, after V lost 6 bases and J lost 8 bases. Germline V lookup: CDR1 DFQATT, CDR2 SNEGSKA (reference sequence). The CDR3 loop spans 15 amino acids. CDR3 residues: CSAGTSGQRGDEQFF. The CDR3 DNA reads TGCAGTGCCGGGACTAGCGGTCAAAGAGGGGATGAGCAGTTCTTC.

This clonotype was seen only a few times. One base away lies a much larger clone, so this may be a sequencing read error. This chain links TRBV30 with TRBJ1-2; 9 nucleotides align to TRBD1. CDR1 GTSNPN and CDR2 SVGIG come from the germline V gene (reference sequence). This CDR3 is 14 amino acids long. CDR3: CAWSTGTGLSGHTF. CDR3 nucleotide sequence: TGTGCCTGGAGTACAGGGACAGGGTTAAGTGGCCACACCTTC. Full variable domain (outside the CDR3, taken from reference TRBV30 and TRBJ1-2): SQTIHQWPATLVQPVGSPLSLECTVEGTSNPNLYWYRQAAGRGLQLLFYSVGIGQISSEVPQNLSASRPQDRQFILSSKKLLLSDSGFYLCAWSTGTGLSGHTFGSGTRLTVV.

This clonotype was detected only a few times. The V call is TRBV3-2, the J call TRBJ1-3. TRBV3-2 is noted as a pseudogene. The CDR3 has 14 amino acids. Written as DNA, the CDR3 is TGTGCCAGCAGCCAAGAGCGTGGAGGAAACACCATATATTTT. Translation gives CASSQERGGNTIYF.

This clonotype was detected many times. The chain recombines TRBV7-9 with TRBJ2-5; D perhaps matches TRBD1 (6 bases). Germline loops: CDR1 SEHNR, CDR2 FQNEAQ (reference sequence). This CDR3 contains 14 residues. V was trimmed by 5 bases and J by 2 bases, leaving 12 bases between them. The CDR3 bases are TGTGCCAGCAGCCGAATAGGGGGTCAAGAGACCCAGTACTTC. Its translation: CASSRIGGQETQYF.

This clonotype was seen repeatedly, ten times or more. The V call is TRBV5-6, the J call TRBJ2-5; TRBD2 agrees at 7 bases. The CDR3 contains 14 residues. The ends lost 2 bases at V and 1 base at J; junction bases unmatched: 2. CDR1 and CDR2 (germline): SGHDT, YYEEEE. CDR3 amino acids: CASSFASGQETQYF. CDR3 bases: TGTGCCAGCAGCTTTGCTAGCGGCCAAGAGACCCAGTACTTC.

This clonotype came up many times. This chain uses TRBV7-9 with TRBJ2-7; TRBD2 is a possible D gene (5 bases). Germline values: CDR1 SEHNR, CDR2 FQNEAQ (reference sequence). The CDR3 contains 13 residues. The V and J ends lost 0 bases and 7 bases respectively, with 10 bases between them. The CDR3 sequence: CASSLAGVGEQYF. The CDR3 DNA follows: TGTGCCAGCAGCTTAGCGGGAGTGGGGGAGCAGTACTTC.

This clonotype showed up many times. The chain combines TRBV28 with TRBJ2-3; perhaps TRBD1 as D (6 bases). Germline lookup yields CDR1 MDHEN and CDR2 SYDVKM. V gave up 2 bases and J gave up 4 bases, with 13 bases separating them. CDR3 length: 15 amino acids. CDR3 nucleotides: TGTGCCAGCAGTTTACAGGGGTTTCGAGCAGATACGCAGTATTTT. This translates into CASSLQGFRADTQYF.

This clonotype was seen at least ten times. The chain recombines TRBV12-3 or TRBV12-4 with TRBJ1-6; the match to TRBD1 covers 10 bases. The CDR3 contains 14 residues. V shed 6 bases and J 10 bases; nucleotides not matched to a gene: 6. This chain's CDR3 is CASSRTGGNSPLHF. The DNA for the CDR3 is TGTGCCAGCAGCCGGACAGGGGGAAACTCACCCCTCCACTTT.

This clonotype has a count of ten or more. This chain uses TRBV18 with TRBJ2-2; D is undetermined. Germline CDR1 reads KGHSH; CDR2 reads LQKENI. The CDR3 contains 16 residues. V was shortened by 0 bases and J by 7 bases, with 15 bases between the two germline ends. Here the CDR3 reads CASSPPRADYGGELFF. CDR3 DNA: TGTGCCAGCTCACCACCTAGAGCAGATTACGGCGGGGAGCTGTTTTTT.